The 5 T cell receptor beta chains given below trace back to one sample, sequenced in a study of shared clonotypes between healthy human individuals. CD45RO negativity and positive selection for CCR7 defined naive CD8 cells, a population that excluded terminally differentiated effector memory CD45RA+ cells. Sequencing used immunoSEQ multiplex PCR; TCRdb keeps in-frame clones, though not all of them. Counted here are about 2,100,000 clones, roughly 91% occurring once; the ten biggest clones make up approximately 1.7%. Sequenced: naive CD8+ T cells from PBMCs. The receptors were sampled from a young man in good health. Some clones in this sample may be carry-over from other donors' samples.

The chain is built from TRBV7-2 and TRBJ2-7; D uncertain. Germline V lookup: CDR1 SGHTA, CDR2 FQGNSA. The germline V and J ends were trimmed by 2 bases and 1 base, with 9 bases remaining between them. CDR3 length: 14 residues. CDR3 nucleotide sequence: TGTGCCAGCAGCTTAATAAGTCCGTCCTACGAGCAGTACTTC. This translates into CASSLISPSYEQYF.

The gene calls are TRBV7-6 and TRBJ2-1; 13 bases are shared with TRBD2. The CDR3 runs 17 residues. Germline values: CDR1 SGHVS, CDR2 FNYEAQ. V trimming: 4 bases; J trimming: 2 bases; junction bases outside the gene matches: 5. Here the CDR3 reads CASSSKTSGRPYNEQFF. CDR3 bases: TGTGCCAGCAGCTCCAAGACTAGCGGGAGGCCCTACAATGAGCAGTTCTTC.

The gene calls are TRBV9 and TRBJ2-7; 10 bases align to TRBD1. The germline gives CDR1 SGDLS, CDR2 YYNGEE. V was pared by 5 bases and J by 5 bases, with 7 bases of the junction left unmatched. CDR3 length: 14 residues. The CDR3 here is CASSLTGTGDEQYF. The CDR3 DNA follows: TGTGCCAGCAGTCTCACCGGGACAGGGGACGAGCAGTACTTC.

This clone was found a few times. The CDR3 DNA reads TGTGCCAGCAGCTTAGGGTCGGACGAGCAGTACTTC. Translated, it gives CASSLGSDEQYF. The rearrangement links TRBV7-9 to TRBJ2-7; D is unresolved. The CDR3 is made up of 12 amino acids. Germline V CDR1 and CDR2: SEHNR, FQNEAQ (reference sequence). The germline V and J ends were trimmed by 1 base and 5 bases, with 6 bases remaining between them.

The CDR3 reads CAWSGSGRAGETQYF. The CDR3 coding sequence is TGTGCCTGGAGTGGAAGCGGGAGAGCGGGGGAGACCCAGTACTTC. This chain links TRBV30 with TRBJ2-5; 8 bases are a match to TRBD2. Germline-derived CDR1 and CDR2 are GTSNPN and SVGIG (reference sequence). V lost 1 base to trimming and J lost 5 bases; unmatched junction nucleotides: 9. The CDR3 contains 15 residues.